The clone carrying this T cell receptor beta chain has a count of ten or more. The entry originates in a study of T cell repertoires in cytomegalovirus infection. Study-level information: Public TCR beta signatures indicated both CMV infection and matching HLA type.

Looked up from germline, CDR1 is SEHNR and CDR2 is FQNEAQ (reference sequence). The CDR3 is 14 amino acids. Unmatched junction bases numbered 11, after V lost 7 bases and J lost 6 bases. TCRdb reanalysed the reads using MiXCR and keeps one entry per CDR3 protein. The sample contains about 300,000 distinct CDR3 sequences, around 10% of which appear only once. This chain connects TRBV7-9 to TRBJ1-2, with 7 bases identical to TRBD1. The receptor was derived from a human donor in good health (CMV status not recorded). Some clones in this sample may be carry-over from other donors' samples. Source material: PBMCs. In DNA, the CDR3 is TGTGCCAGCACCCCGAGGACAGGAGACCATGGCTACACCTTC. It specifies CASTPRTGDHGYTF.